A selection of T cell receptor beta chains follows, all from one sample in a study of cytomegalovirus exposure and HLA in healthy donors. Assay: immunoSEQ multiplex PCR; the TCRdb copy retains only in-frame clones and omits some. The sample yields roughly 190,000 clones, around 80% seen once. The sequenced material came from PBMCs. Receptor source: a man aged 35 to 55 in good health and CMV-seropositive. CDR3s include the opening cysteine and the closing phenylalanine or tryptophan. The D gene is left open where the match is weak. For some rows the clone size is stated as once, few or many, or as a class when expanded; others skip it.

D gene,V gene,J gene,clone size,CDR3 DNA,CDR3 protein
TRBD1,TRBV5-4,TRBJ2-3,-,TGTGCCAGCAGGCGACCGGGACAGGGGGGCGATACGCAGTATTTT,CASRRPGQGGDTQYF
-,TRBV10-2,TRBJ2-5,-,TGCGCCAGCAGACCGGGAACCCAAGAGACCCAGTACTTC,CASRPGTQETQYF
TRBD2,TRBV9,TRBJ2-3,-,TGTGCCAGCAGCGTTGAGACCCCTAGCGGGGGTTTGACAGATACGCAGTATTTT,CASSVETPSGGLTDTQYF
TRBD2,TRBV7-8,TRBJ2-5,few,TGTGCCAGCAGCTTGAGCGGGGGGGTGGAGACCCAGTACTTC,CASSLSGGVETQYF
TRBD2,TRBV30,TRBJ2-5,-,TGTGCCTCCACACTAGCGGACCAAGAGACCCAGTACTTC,CASTLADQETQYF
TRBD1,TRBV6-1,TRBJ1-2,-,TGTGCCAGCAGTATGACAGGGGACAGGAAGGGCTACACCTTC,CASSMTGDRKGYTF
-,TRBV5-4,TRBJ2-2,few,TGTGCCAGCAGCGTCATGAACACCGGGGAGCTGTTTTTT,CASSVMNTGELFF
-,TRBV6-1,TRBJ1-1,-,TGTGCCAGCAGTACTCGGGGGGGAGAGAACACTGAAGCTTTCTTT,CASSTRGGENTEAFF
-,TRBV29-1,TRBJ2-7,-,TGCAGCGGAGGGTTAAGCTCCTACGAGCAGTACTTC,CSGGLSSYEQYF
-,TRBV7-9,TRBJ2-5,few,TGTGCCAGCAGCTTACAGGGAAACGCGGAGACCCAGTACTTC,CASSLQGNAETQYF
-,TRBV9,TRBJ2-1,-,TGTGCCACCAGCTTCATACCGGGGAATGAGCAGTTCTTC,CATSFIPGNEQFF
TRBD1,TRBV5-8,TRBJ2-7,few,TGTGCCAGCAGCGGAAGGGACAGGACGAACTACGAGCAGTACTTC,CASSGRDRTNYEQYF
TRBD1,TRBV23-1,TRBJ2-1,-,TGCGCAGAGGGGGCTGGCAATGAGCAGTTCTTC,CAEGAGNEQFF
TRBD1,TRBV7-2,TRBJ1-2,-,TGTGCCAGCAGCAGGGACAGGCCGGATGGCTACACCTTC,CASSRDRPDGYTF
TRBD1,TRBV6-5,TRBJ2-7,-,TGTGCCAGCACCCACGGGGGACAGGCTTCCTTCGAGCAGTACTTC,CASTHGGQASFEQYF
-,TRBV19,TRBJ2-2,once,TGTGCCAGTAGTATAGTCTACAGGGCCGGGGAGCTGTTTTTT,CASSIVYRAGELFF
-,TRBV27,TRBJ2-7,-,TGTGCCAGCAGTTTAACCCCAGGGATCTACGAGCAGTACTTC,CASSLTPGIYEQYF
TRBD1,TRBV27,TRBJ1-3,-,TGTGCCAGCAGGAGACAGGGGGTCAACACCATATATTTT,CASRRQGVNTIYF
-,TRBV9,TRBJ2-1,-,TGTGCCAGCAGCGTTGGCGGGGACTCTTACAATGAGCAGTTCTTC,CASSVGGDSYNEQFF
TRBD2,TRBV29-1,TRBJ2-7,-,TGCAGCGTTGACTCTAGCGGGGGGGCCCTCCAGTACTTC,CSVDSSGGALQYF
-,TRBV9,TRBJ1-5,-,TGTGCCAGCAGCCTGTCGGCGGGTGATCAGCCCCAGCATTTT,CASSLSAGDQPQHF
TRBD1,TRBV5-6,TRBJ2-7,few,TGTGCCAGCAGCCCGGACAGGTTCTACGAGCAGTACTTC,CASSPDRFYEQYF
TRBD1,TRBV29-1,TRBJ1-5,-,TGCAGCGTGGGACAGGGGGGAGCTCAGCCCCAGCATTTT,CSVGQGGAQPQHF
-,TRBV7-8,TRBJ1-2,-,TGTGCCAGCAGCTTGGGGGGGATGGCCAACTATGGCTACACCTTC,CASSLGGMANYGYTF
-,TRBV28,TRBJ2-5,-,TGTGCCAGCATCGGTGTCCCCACCCCGGAGGAGCAGTACTTC,CASIGVPTPEEQYF
-,TRBV6-5,TRBJ2-4,-,TGTGCCAGCAGTTCCCCTACGGTAGCCAAAAACATTCAGTACTTC,CASSSPTVAKNIQYF
TRBD2,TRBV7-2,TRBJ2-7,-,TGTGCCAGCAGCCCAGGACTAGCCGGCTACGAGCAGTACTTC,CASSPGLAGYEQYF
-,TRBV7-9,TRBJ1-1,-,TGTGCCAGCAGCTTATGGCCGACGCGCGCGCGGGACACTGAAGCTTTCTTT,CASSLWPTRARDTEAFF
TRBD2,TRBV9,TRBJ2-5,-,TGTGCCAGCAGCGTAGGGGGGGGGACCACCTCGCAGTACTTC,CASSVGGGTTSQYF
TRBD1,TRBV6-5,TRBJ2-5,-,TGTGCCAGCAGTTCGGACAGGGGGAGTCAAGAGACCCAGTACTTC,CASSSDRGSQETQYF
TRBD1,TRBV7-6,TRBJ2-5,-,TGTGCCAGCAGCCTAACGGGACAGGCGTGGGGGACCCAGTACTTC,CASSLTGQAWGTQYF
-,TRBV9,TRBJ1-3,-,TGTGCCAGCAGCGCGGCGGGGGGGGCTGGAAACACCATATATTTT,CASSAAGGAGNTIYF
-,TRBV7-9,TRBJ1-1,-,TGTGCCAGCAGCTTAGCGTGGCCGGGGAGGAACACTGAAGCTTTCTTT,CASSLAWPGRNTEAFF
-,TRBV10-3,TRBJ2-5,-,TGTGCCGCCATCATCTCTACAGGACAAGAGACCCAGTACTTC,CAAIISTGQETQYF
TRBD1,TRBV7-8,TRBJ1-5,-,TGTGCCAGCAGCTTAGGGACAGGGTTAGATCAGCCCCAGCATTTT,CASSLGTGLDQPQHF
-,TRBV4-1,TRBJ2-3,-,TGCGCCAGCAGCCACCTATTCCCAAGCACAGATACGCAGTATTTT,CASSHLFPSTDTQYF
TRBD1,TRBV28,TRBJ2-7,once,TGTGCCAGCAGTTTTGACAGGGACGAGCAGTACTTC,CASSFDRDEQYF
TRBD1,TRBV19,TRBJ1-2,few,TGTGCCAGTAGTATCCCCTGGACAGGGGCGGAAGGCTACACCTTC,CASSIPWTGAEGYTF
TRBD1,TRBV6-6,TRBJ1-3,-,TGTGCCAGCAGTTTTCAGACAGGGGTCACTGGAAACACCATATATTTT,CASSFQTGVTGNTIYF
-,TRBV25-1,TRBJ1-3,once,TGTGCCAGCAGTGAATTATCAGGGCCGACCAGCTCTGGAAGCACCATATATTTT,CASSELSGPTSSGSTIYF
-,TRBV29-1,TRBJ2-5,-,TGCAGCGTTGGAGGCCTACAGGGAGATCGAGAGACCCAGTACTTC,CSVGGLQGDRETQYF
-,TRBV9,TRBJ2-5,-,TGTGCCAGCAGCGTAGGAGACACTCAAGAGACCCAGTACTTC,CASSVGDTQETQYF
-,TRBV28,TRBJ1-2,-,TGTGCCAGCAGCTCCCCGGGAGGCTACACCTTC,CASSSPGGYTF
TRBD1,TRBV10-3,TRBJ2-2,-,TGTGCCATCAGTGGACCAAGACAGGGGGCGAACACCGGGGAGCTGTTTTTT,CAISGPRQGANTGELFF
-,TRBV7-8,TRBJ1-4,-,TGTGCCAGCAGCCCCGTTCGCGGGAATGAAAAACTGTTTTTT,CASSPVRGNEKLFF
-,TRBV7-2,TRBJ2-3,-,TGTGCCAGCAGCTCCCCAGGGCGCACAGATACGCAGTATTTT,CASSSPGRTDTQYF
TRBD2,TRBV2,TRBJ2-7,-,TGTGCCAGCAGTGGACTAGCGGGGGGCGGGGTCCAAGAGCAGTACTTC,CASSGLAGGGVQEQYF
-,TRBV7-9,TRBJ1-3,few,TGTGCCAGCAGCTTAGCCGGGACATCGGGAAACACCATATATTTT,CASSLAGTSGNTIYF
-,TRBV5-4,TRBJ2-5,-,TGTGCCAGCAGCAGGACACAGGGGGGGGAGACCCAGTACTTC,CASSRTQGGETQYF